These T cell receptor beta chains were read from a single sample in a study of CD8 T cells in ankylosing spondylitis. A single record per CDR3 protein comes from TCRdb applying MiXCR to the 5' RACE reads. Of approximately 350,000 distinct CDR3 sequences listed, approximately 20% were seen once; the top ten hold less than 15%. Material: blood, either unsorted or a sorted T cell fraction (not recorded which). These receptors were collected from a male donor with ankylosing spondylitis or in good health (not recorded which). Each CDR3 is given without its conserved first and last residue. D genes are given only for firm matches.

d_call: .; v_call: TRBV4-1; j_call: TRBJ2-3; cdr3_aa: ASSRGGRDTDTQY
d_call: .; v_call: TRBV12-3/TRBV12-4; j_call: TRBJ1-5; cdr3_aa: ASSSRQLRHNQPQH
d_call: .; v_call: TRBV20-1; j_call: TRBJ2-1; cdr3_aa: IAWGGLRGPADEQF
d_call: .; v_call: TRBV12-3/TRBV12-4; j_call: TRBJ2-6; cdr3_aa: ASRDFGANVLT
d_call: .; v_call: TRBV20-1; j_call: TRBJ1-5; cdr3_aa: SARWGRGNQPQH
d_call: TRBD2; v_call: TRBV27; j_call: TRBJ2-3; cdr3_aa: ASSLHSGGPTDTQY
d_call: .; v_call: TRBV28; j_call: TRBJ2-1; cdr3_aa: ASSLYRQGPSSGGYNEQF
d_call: .; v_call: TRBV5-6; j_call: TRBJ2-5; cdr3_aa: ASSLLAGRETQY
d_call: TRBD1; v_call: TRBV2; j_call: TRBJ2-7; cdr3_aa: ASRDSPYEQY
d_call: .; v_call: TRBV5-1; j_call: TRBJ2-1; cdr3_aa: ASSAGRGLTYNEQF
d_call: .; v_call: TRBV15; j_call: TRBJ2-2; cdr3_aa: ATSPRVPNTGELF
d_call: TRBD2; v_call: TRBV29-1; j_call: TRBJ2-1; cdr3_aa: SVGIGASGGLYNEQF
d_call: .; v_call: TRBV18; j_call: TRBJ1-2; cdr3_aa: ASSPDYGYT
d_call: .; v_call: TRBV4-1; j_call: TRBJ1-6; cdr3_aa: ASSQVTGTSSPLH
d_call: .; v_call: TRBV12-3/TRBV12-4; j_call: TRBJ1-5; cdr3_aa: ASSPAVGFQPQH
d_call: .; v_call: TRBV12-3/TRBV12-4; j_call: TRBJ2-1; cdr3_aa: ASSSATYNEQF
d_call: TRBD2; v_call: TRBV5-4; j_call: TRBJ2-7; cdr3_aa: ASSLERGHSYEQY
d_call: .; v_call: TRBV29-1; j_call: TRBJ2-1; cdr3_aa: SSGTGSYNEQF
d_call: .; v_call: TRBV7-9; j_call: TRBJ2-7; cdr3_aa: ASSLGMGSSYEQY
d_call: .; v_call: TRBV6-1; j_call: TRBJ1-1; cdr3_aa: ASREGILNTEAF
d_call: .; v_call: TRBV4-1; j_call: TRBJ2-7; cdr3_aa: ASSQVLRYEQY
d_call: TRBD2; v_call: TRBV4-1; j_call: TRBJ2-1; cdr3_aa: ASSSFSGGLVNEQF
d_call: .; v_call: TRBV7-9; j_call: TRBJ2-3; cdr3_aa: ASSLARGLSTDTQY
d_call: .; v_call: TRBV12-3/TRBV12-4; j_call: TRBJ2-1; cdr3_aa: ASSLDTYNEQF
d_call: .; v_call: TRBV5-1; j_call: TRBJ2-2; cdr3_aa: ASSYPQNTGELF
d_call: .; v_call: TRBV12-3/TRBV12-4; j_call: TRBJ2-7; cdr3_aa: ASTLGGPDEQY
d_call: .; v_call: TRBV7-9; j_call: TRBJ2-1; cdr3_aa: ASSLGGIYEQF
d_call: .; v_call: TRBV11-1; j_call: TRBJ2-1; cdr3_aa: ASSSFNGYNEQF
d_call: TRBD2; v_call: TRBV11-2; j_call: TRBJ2-1; cdr3_aa: ASSLGGLAGDYNEQF
d_call: TRBD1; v_call: TRBV18; j_call: TRBJ2-5; cdr3_aa: ASRPTGNGETQY
d_call: .; v_call: TRBV5-5; j_call: TRBJ2-1; cdr3_aa: ASSLDSYSYNEQF
d_call: TRBD1; v_call: TRBV5-1; j_call: TRBJ2-7; cdr3_aa: ASSPRQGGEQY
d_call: .; v_call: TRBV12-3/TRBV12-4; j_call: TRBJ2-2; cdr3_aa: ASTQTGELF
d_call: .; v_call: TRBV7-9; j_call: TRBJ2-1; cdr3_aa: ASSSYARVDEQF
d_call: TRBD1; v_call: TRBV5-6; j_call: TRBJ2-1; cdr3_aa: ASSGQGVPYNEQF
d_call: .; v_call: TRBV20-1; j_call: TRBJ1-3; cdr3_aa: SASGPSGNTIY
d_call: .; v_call: TRBV3-1; j_call: TRBJ2-2; cdr3_aa: ASSQEVRGGGELF
d_call: TRBD2; v_call: TRBV28; j_call: TRBJ2-7; cdr3_aa: ASSSHILAGETYEQY
d_call: .; v_call: TRBV6-1; j_call: TRBJ2-7; cdr3_aa: ASSERGYSPYEQY
d_call: .; v_call: TRBV20-1; j_call: TRBJ2-5; cdr3_aa: SAIESAETQY
d_call: .; v_call: TRBV10-3; j_call: TRBJ2-7; cdr3_aa: AISESWGGPTYEQY
d_call: .; v_call: TRBV29-1; j_call: TRBJ2-2; cdr3_aa: SVLSPNTGELF
d_call: .; v_call: TRBV6-5; j_call: TRBJ2-3; cdr3_aa: ASSYTSLAGSTDTQY
d_call: .; v_call: TRBV20-1; j_call: TRBJ2-1; cdr3_aa: SAWDLLSYNEQF
d_call: .; v_call: TRBV4-1; j_call: TRBJ1-1; cdr3_aa: ASSHALGGGEAF
d_call: TRBD1; v_call: TRBV25-1; j_call: TRBJ1-5; cdr3_aa: ASSERQGSEPQH
d_call: .; v_call: TRBV20-1; j_call: TRBJ2-3; cdr3_aa: SASDGLLGRTDTQY
d_call: .; v_call: TRBV7-3; j_call: TRBJ2-1; cdr3_aa: ASSPSVGADEQF
d_call: TRBD2; v_call: TRBV10-2; j_call: TRBJ2-1; cdr3_aa: ASSEGAGYNEQF
d_call: TRBD1; v_call: TRBV11-2; j_call: TRBJ1-2; cdr3_aa: ATEEGARYGYT
d_call: .; v_call: TRBV24-1; j_call: TRBJ1-1; cdr3_aa: ATSPGFSNTEAF
d_call: .; v_call: TRBV12-3/TRBV12-4; j_call: TRBJ2-1; cdr3_aa: AIRISNEQF
d_call: .; v_call: TRBV6-5; j_call: TRBJ1-4; cdr3_aa: ASSSSSVGAGEKLF
d_call: .; v_call: TRBV7-9; j_call: TRBJ2-3; cdr3_aa: ASSAPQGTTDTQY
d_call: .; v_call: TRBV6-5; j_call: TRBJ2-1; cdr3_aa: ASGPWGDEQF
d_call: .; v_call: TRBV20-1; j_call: TRBJ2-1; cdr3_aa: SARDAGGLQGVNNEQF
d_call: .; v_call: TRBV2; j_call: TRBJ2-1; cdr3_aa: ASIPLEGDNEQF
d_call: TRBD2; v_call: TRBV3-1; j_call: TRBJ2-2; cdr3_aa: ASAAGGPGTGELF
d_call: .; v_call: TRBV12-3/TRBV12-4; j_call: TRBJ1-2; cdr3_aa: ASRSTGTNYGYT
d_call: .; v_call: TRBV12-3/TRBV12-4; j_call: TRBJ2-7; cdr3_aa: ASSPRSYEQY